This TCR beta chain was recovered during a study of early T cells in non-severe SARS-CoV-2 infection. The study, taken as a whole, reports: VDJdb matching favored anti-spike CD8 responses, missing private and CD4 specificities.

This clonotype has more than one count but fewer than ten. As yet, its antigen is unknown. Separate cDNA molecules each had unique molecular identifiers attached to them. MiXCR was run by TCRdb on the 5' RACE reads, yielding one entry per CDR3 protein. Here the sample spans around 33,000 distinct CDR3 sequences, 5.5% to 8% being singletons. The CDR3 loop spans 16 amino acids. CDR1 is WSHSY, CDR2 SAAADI, per germline. V shed 5 bases, J shed 2 bases, and the junction held 9 bases outside the gene matches. Sequencing input: whole blood. The sequence came from an adult who was a healthcare worker with PCR-confirmed SARS-CoV-2 infection or an uninfected control (not recorded which). The chain joins TRBV10-2 to TRBJ2-3; 8 bases map to TRBD2. The CDR3 loop is CASSLSLAGHTDTQYF. The CDR3 coding sequence is TGCGCCAGCAGTTTATCCCTAGCGGGCCACACAGATACGCAGTATTTT.